The 2 T cell receptor beta chains below all came from one sample that was sequenced in a study of blood T cell repertoires in COVID-19 (dated by TCRdb to the early 2020s). Library method: the immunoSEQ multiplex PCR assay. Here the immuneACCESS table is served through TCRdb, limited to in-frame sequences with V and J called. Missing clones are a known gap in these copies; in checked studies unresolved V genes cover under half, and the rest lacks a known reason. In all, the sample holds about 120,000 clones, and around 80% of those were seen once. In total, the top ten clones hold 6.2% of the sample. Sequences were obtained from peripheral blood. The receptors here all came from a man in his 70s with acute or convalescent COVID-19.

The rearrangement joins TRBV2 to TRBJ2-2; D gene ambiguous. The CDR3 spans 15 residues. Looked up from germline, CDR1 is SNHLY and CDR2 is FYNNEI. V dropped 1 base and J dropped 1 base, with 7 bases sitting between them. CDR3 sequence: CASSEGHGNTGELFF. DNA for the CDR3: TGTGCCAGCAGTGAAGGTCACGGGAACACCGGGGAGCTGTTTTTT. The full variable domain, with the rest looked up from reference TRBV2 and TRBJ2-2, is EPEVTQTPSHQVTQMGQEVILRCVPISNHLYFYWYRQILGQKVEFLVSFYNNEISEKSEIFDDQFSVERPDGSNFTLKIRSTKLEDSAMYFCASSEGHGNTGELFFGEGSRLTVL.

This clone has a handful of counts. The chain joins TRBV27 to TRBJ2-7; D not certain. The germline V and J ends were trimmed by 3 bases and 6 bases, with 12 bases remaining between them. Germline V lookup: CDR1 MNHEY, CDR2 SMNVEV (reference sequence). The CDR3 spans 13 residues. The CDR3 spells CASSFEVVGEQYF. The CDR3 nucleotides read TGTGCCAGCAGTTTTGAGGTGGTAGGCGAGCAGTACTTC.